Presented here are 23 T cell receptor beta chains from one specimen sequenced in a study of blood T cell repertoires in COVID-19. Libraries were prepared by immunoSEQ multiplex PCR; TCRdb keeps only in-frame clonotypes and omits some of them. The table lists about 230,000 clones, more than 80% of them singletons. The specimen sequenced was peripheral blood. The receptors come from a woman of 80 years or more with COVID-19, enrolled during active disease.

CDR3 amino acids: CASSPDRGDYGYTF. DNA for the CDR3: TGCGCCAGCAGCCCGGACAGGGGGGACTATGGCTACACCTTC. The chain has TRBV5-1 and TRBJ1-2, with 10 nucleotides matching TRBD1. CDR1 SGHRS and CDR2 YFSETQ come from the germline V gene. The CDR3 loop spans 14 amino acids. With V trimmed by 4 bases and J by 3 bases, 3 bases remained unmatched.

The V and J genes are TRBV5-4 and TRBJ1-2; D gene uncertain. The CDR3 covers 14 residues. Germline V gene sequence: CDR1 SGHNT, CDR2 YYREEE (reference sequence). V was cut by 0 bases and J by 3 bases, with 9 bases left in between. The CDR3, as DNA: TGTGCCAGCAGCTTGGAAGCGGGTTACTATGGCTACACCTTC. Its protein product is CASSLEAGYYGYTF.

This rearrangement joins TRBV5-1 to TRBJ1-1; D gene ambiguous. The V gene lost 5 bases and the J gene lost 0 bases, with 5 bases spanning the gap. CDR3 length: 12 residues. CDR1 and CDR2 (germline): SGHRS, YFSETQ. CDR3 sequence: CASRNMNTEAFF. In DNA, the CDR3 is TGCGCCAGCAGGAACATGAACACTGAAGCTTTCTTT.

This rearrangement joins TRBV6-5 to TRBJ1-2; 7 bases match TRBD1. V lost 7 bases to trimming and J lost 4 bases; unmatched junction nucleotides: 6. The CDR3 has 13 residues. CDR1 is MNHEY, CDR2 SVGAGI, per germline. The CDR3 DNA follows: TGTGCCAGCACCGACAGGGCAACCTATGGCTACACCTTC. Encoded protein: CASTDRATYGYTF.

This chain joins TRBV5-1 and TRBJ1-1, with D perhaps TRBD1 (5 bases). The germline gives CDR1 SGHRS, CDR2 YFSETQ. The CDR3 is 14 residues long. Trimming took 0 bases from V and 2 from J, leaving 8 bases between them. Written as DNA, the CDR3 is TGCGCCAGCAGCTTGGGGGGCAAAAACACTGAAGCTTTCTTT. Amino acids: CASSLGGKNTEAFF. The full variable domain, in which reference TRBV5-1 and TRBJ1-1 provide the parts outside the CDR3, is KAGVTQTPRYLIKTRGQQVTLSCSPISGHRSVSWYQQTPGQGLQFLFEYFSETQRNKGNFPGRFSGRQFSNSRSEMNVSTLELGDSALYLCASSLGGKNTEAFFGQGTRLTVV.

This clone was seen ten or more times. V gene TRBV3-1 (or the pseudogene TRBV3-2) combines with J gene TRBJ2-2; TRBD2 agrees at 8 bases. Losses at the gene ends were 4 bases for V and 8 bases for J; bases not matched to a gene: 18. Germline values: CDR1 LGHDT, CDR2 YNNKEL (reference sequence). CDR3 length equals 18 residues. In DNA, the CDR3 is TGTGCCAGCAGCCCCTACGGTAGCGGGGACCCCCGGAGGGGGGAGCTGTTTTTT. Its translation: CASSPYGSGDPRRGELFF.

J is TRBJ1-1 and V is TRBV7-2, with 11 positions matching TRBD1. V shed 5 bases and J 3 bases; nucleotides not matched to a gene: 8. The CDR3 has 16 amino acids. Germline V CDR1 and CDR2: SGHTA, FQGNSA. This chain's CDR3 is CASSLWTGGFDTEAFF. For the CDR3, the DNA is TGTGCCAGCAGCCTCTGGACAGGGGGCTTTGACACTGAAGCTTTCTTT.

The V gene is TRBV7-3, the J gene TRBJ1-1; D remains ambiguous. Germline CDR1 reads SGHTA; CDR2 reads FQGTGA. The V end was cut by 1 base, the J end by 4 bases, with 7 bases between. The length of the CDR3 is 13 residues. This CDR3 is CASSLRRSTEAFF. CDR3 nucleotide sequence: TGTGCCAGCAGCTTAAGGAGGAGCACTGAAGCTTTCTTT.

The rearrangement joins TRBV5-1 to TRBJ2-2; tentatively, D is TRBD2 (6 bases). V dropped 2 bases and J dropped 1 base, with 9 bases sitting between them. Germline loops: CDR1 SGHRS, CDR2 YFSETQ. The CDR3 is 15 residues long. CDR3 in amino acids: CASSFSGVNTGELFF. The CDR3 nucleotides are TGCGCCAGCAGCTTTTCGGGGGTGAACACCGGGGAGCTGTTTTTT.

The V and J genes are TRBV7-8 and TRBJ2-1; the match to TRBD1 covers 7 bases. The germline V gene encodes CDR1 SGHVS and CDR2 FQNEAQ. CDR3 length: 16 residues. J was trimmed by 0 bases and V by 1 base; bases with no gene match: 3. The CDR3 DNA follows: TGTGCCAGCAGCTTAGGAGGGGGCTTCTCCTACAATGAGCAGTTCTTC. This translates into CASSLGGGFSYNEQFF. The complete variable domain, with remaining parts taken from reference TRBV7-8 and TRBJ2-1, reads GAGVSQSPRYKVAKRGQDVALRCDPISGHVSLFWYQQALGQGPEFLTYFQNEAQLDKSGLPSDRFFAERPEGSVSTLKIQRTQQEDSAVYLCASSLGGGFSYNEQFFGPGTRLTVL.

V and J are TRBV6-6 and TRBJ1-2, with 7 bases lining up with TRBD1. The CDR3 loop spans 16 amino acids. V was pared by 4 bases and J by 4 bases, with 12 bases of the junction left unmatched. Germline V CDR1 and CDR2: MNHNY, SVGAGI (reference sequence). CDR3 nucleotides: TGTGCCAGCAGTTTACCGGGACAGCTTTTTTTCTATGGCTACACCTTC. This gives the protein CASSLPGQLFFYGYTF.

This clone was counted between two and nine times. This chain connects TRBV27 to TRBJ2-5; 7 nucleotides match TRBD2. The CDR3 covers 14 residues. Germline V gene data show CDR1 as MNHEY and CDR2 as SMNVEV (reference sequence). CDR3 amino acids: CATRRLAAQETQYF. CDR3 nucleotides: TGTGCGACCCGGCGGCTAGCGGCCCAAGAGACCCAGTACTTC.

The chain recombines TRBV12-3 or TRBV12-4 with TRBJ1-5; perhaps TRBD1 as D (6 bases). The CDR3 is 13 amino acids. The V end was cut by 3 bases, the J end by 6 bases, with 9 bases between. As DNA, the CDR3 is TGTGCCAGCAGTTTGCAGGGGTTTCAGCCCCAGCATTTT. Translation: CASSLQGFQPQHF.

The gene calls are TRBV19 and TRBJ1-4; no clear D. Between the trimmed V and J ends, which lost 9 bases and 5 bases, there was a span of 19 bases. The CDR3 length is 15 residues. Germline V gene data show CDR1 as LNHDA and CDR2 as SQIVND (reference sequence). CDR3 DNA: TGTGCCAGCTCCCTCGAAAACCGCCAGAATGAAAAACTGTTTTTT. This translates into CASSLENRQNEKLFF.

V is TRBV6-2 or TRBV6-3 and J is TRBJ2-5; 12 bases are a match to TRBD2. Germline CDR1 MNHEY, CDR2 SVGEGT. The CDR3 is made up of 15 amino acids. Trimming cost V 6 bases and J 5 bases; bases outside gene matches: 7. The CDR3 bases are TGTGCCAGCAGCCTCACCGGGACTAGCGGGGAGACCCAGTACTTC. Its protein product is CASSLTGTSGETQYF.

The V gene is TRBV5-4, the J gene TRBJ1-2, with a tentative D call TRBD1 (6 bases). Germline V gives CDR1 SGHNT, CDR2 YYREEE (reference sequence). The CDR3 has 16 residues. V was trimmed by 3 bases and J by 6 bases, leaving 21 bases between them. The CDR3 here is CASSWPGGGAKDGYTF. CDR3 in DNA: TGTGCCAGCAGCTGGCCCGGGGGGGGCGCCAAGGATGGCTACACCTTC.

The chain employs TRBV4-3 and TRBJ2-2; tentatively, D is TRBD1 (6 bases). Looked up from germline, CDR1 is LGHNA and CDR2 is YSLEER. This CDR3 is 16 amino acids long. V lost 4 bases, J lost 2 bases, and 14 bases lay in between. The chain's CDR3 is CASSPNDRFNTGELFF. CDR3 DNA: TGCGCCAGCAGCCCTAACGACAGGTTTAACACCGGGGAGCTGTTTTTT.

The chain carries TRBV7-3 and TRBJ2-6, with D possibly TRBD1 on 5 matching bases. V lost 4 bases and J 0 bases, leaving 10 bases between the germline ends. CDR3 length: 16 amino acids. CDR1 SGHTA and CDR2 FQGTGA come from the germline V gene. The CDR3 loop is CASSSQAISGANVLTF. DNA for the CDR3: TGTGCCAGCAGCTCACAGGCGATCTCTGGGGCCAACGTCCTGACTTTC.

The rearrangement links TRBV11-1 to TRBJ2-7; 9 nucleotides align to TRBD1. Trimming at V came to 3 bases and at J to 5 bases, leaving 5 bases not matched to a gene. This CDR3 region has 14 residues. The germline V gene encodes CDR1 SGHAT and CDR2 FQDESV (reference sequence). The CDR3 DNA reads TGTGCCAGCAGCTTCGGGACAGGGCGGGACGAGCAGTACTTC. Protein sequence: CASSFGTGRDEQYF.

V and J are TRBV28 and TRBJ2-2; 14 nucleotides line up with TRBD2. CDR1 is MDHEN and CDR2 is SYDVKM in the germline V gene. With V trimmed by 7 bases and J by 6 bases, 7 bases remained unmatched. The CDR3 contains 16 residues. This CDR3 reads CASKFPGLAGAGELFF. The CDR3 nucleotides read TGTGCCAGCAAATTTCCGGGACTAGCGGGAGCCGGGGAGCTGTTTTTT.

The rearrangement uses TRBV5-1 and TRBJ1-2; D is perhaps TRBD1 (6 bases). The CDR3 consists of 15 residues. V lost 0 bases to trimming and J lost 4 bases, with 13 bases between them. Germline-derived CDR1 and CDR2 are SGHRS and YFSETQ. The CDR3 nucleotides read TGCGCCAGCAGCTTGGTTGGACAGAATATCTATGGCTACACCTTC. Protein: CASSLVGQNIYGYTF.

V and J are TRBV11-2 and TRBJ2-7; TRBD1 is a possible D gene (6 bases). Germline V gene sequence: CDR1 SGHAT, CDR2 FQNNGV. Trimming took off 5 bases at V and 3 bases at J, with 14 bases between the two ends. There are 14 residues in the CDR3. The chain's CDR3 is CASSRPQGIYEQYF. In DNA, the CDR3 is TGTGCCAGCAGCCGCCCACAGGGAATCTACGAGCAGTACTTC. Drawing the rest from reference TRBV11-2 and TRBJ2-7, the complete variable domain is EAGVAQSPRYKIIEKRQSVAFWCNPISGHATLYWYQQILGQGPKLLIQFQNNGVVDDSQLPKDRFSAERLKGVDSTLKIQPAKLEDSAVYLCASSRPQGIYEQYFGPGTRLTVT.

The J gene is TRBJ1-2, the V gene TRBV2; D gene uncertain. The CDR3 has 13 amino acids. The V gene lost 2 bases and the J gene lost 1 base, with 5 bases spanning the gap. Germline V CDR1 and CDR2: SNHLY, FYNNEI. DNA of the CDR3: TGTGCCAGCAGTGAAAATAGTAACTATGGCTACACCTTC. Protein: CASSENSNYGYTF.